This T cell receptor (beta chain) was sequenced for a study of T cell changes during pregnancy in multiple sclerosis. Sequencing used immunoSEQ multiplex PCR; TCRdb keeps in-frame clones, though not all of them. The data show tens of thousands of clones, with around nine tenths seen just once and roughly 5% held by the top ten. CDR1 and CDR2 from the germline V gene are SGHNT and YENEEA. V lost 5 bases, J lost 5 bases, and 15 bases stayed unmatched. The CDR3 is 17 amino acids. The sample here was peripheral blood, taken in the first trimester of pregnancy. The clonotype originates from a female donor in good health, enrolled as a control in a pregnancy study. The J gene is TRBJ2-1, the V gene TRBV11-3, with 7 bases aligning to TRBD2. CDR3: CASSPVSGGRVHNEQFF. CDR3 bases: TGTGCCAGCAGCCCGGTTAGCGGCGGGAGAGTCCACAATGAGCAGTTCTTC.